The 21 T cell receptor beta chains below were found in one sample sequenced in a study of blood T cell repertoires in COVID-19 (dated by TCRdb to between 2020 and 2021). The protocol used for the library was the immunoSEQ multiplex PCR assay. Here the immuneACCESS table is served through TCRdb, limited to in-frame sequences with V and J called. Missing clones are a known gap in these copies; in checked studies unresolved V genes cover under half, and the rest lacks a known reason. In this sample the table shows about 87,000 clones, 80% to 90% of which occur a single time. 4.5% to 5.5% of the sample is in the top ten clones. The material sequenced was peripheral blood. These TCRs come from an elderly woman with acute or convalescent COVID-19.

The chain is built from TRBV19 and TRBJ1-6; TRBD1 agrees at 7 bases. This CDR3 region has 15 residues. Germline V gene sequence: CDR1 LNHDA, CDR2 SQIVND (reference sequence). Unmatched junction bases numbered 7, after V lost 3 bases and J lost 8 bases. CDR3 DNA sequence: TGTGCCAGTAGTATCGGAGACAGGGAGTATTCACCCCTCCACTTT. It codes for CASSIGDREYSPLHF.

J is TRBJ1-2 and V is TRBV5-1, with D tentatively TRBD1 (6 bases). Germline lookup yields CDR1 SGHRS and CDR2 YFSETQ. The CDR3 length is 16 residues. The V and J ends lost 0 bases and 2 bases respectively, with 14 bases between them. This CDR3 reads CASSLGVRGQNYGYTF. The CDR3 nucleotides are TGCGCCAGCAGCTTGGGAGTGCGGGGGCAGAACTATGGCTACACCTTC.

This clone was seen a few times. The genes are TRBV7-9 and TRBJ2-2, with 7 bases identical to TRBD1. V trimming: 3 bases; J trimming: 6 bases; junction bases outside the gene matches: 4. The CDR3 loop spans 14 amino acids. Germline CDR1 reads SEHNR; CDR2 reads FQNEAQ (reference sequence). The CDR3 loop reads CASSFRQGAGELFF. The DNA for the CDR3 is TGTGCCAGCAGCTTTCGCCAGGGGGCCGGGGAGCTGTTTTTT.

V usage is TRBV6-6 and J usage is TRBJ1-6; a weak D match, TRBD1 (6 bases). Germline V gene sequence: CDR1 MNHNY, CDR2 SVGAGI (reference sequence). This CDR3 has 12 residues. Trimming removed 2 bases at V and 11 bases at J, with 7 bases between. The CDR3 DNA reads as TGTGCCAGCAGTTACGAGGGGGCACCCCTCCACTTT. Translated, it gives CASSYEGAPLHF.

This chain connects TRBV5-1 to TRBJ1-1; TRBD1 matches 7 bases. The CDR3 is 14 amino acids. Trimming at V came to 4 bases and at J to 1 base, leaving 4 bases not matched to a gene. In germline, CDR1 is SGHRS, CDR2 YFSETQ. The CDR3 nucleotides read TGCGCCAGCAGCGTGACAGGGTCGAACACTGAAGCTTTCTTT. It codes for CASSVTGSNTEAFF.

The chain couples TRBV6-6 to TRBJ1-1; D perhaps matches TRBD1 (6 bases). This CDR3 is built from 15 residues. Germline assignment: CDR1 MNHNY and CDR2 SVGAGI (reference sequence). Trimming took off 7 bases at V and 1 base at J, with 16 bases between the two ends. For the CDR3, the DNA is TGTGCCAGCACCAAGATTACAGGGTGGAACACTGAAGCTTTCTTT. This gives the protein CASTKITGWNTEAFF.

J is TRBJ2-5 and V is TRBV29-1; 7 bases fit TRBD2. CDR3 length: 13 amino acids. CDR1 SQVTM and CDR2 ANQGSEA come from the germline V gene. Trimming cost V 8 bases and J 5 bases; bases outside gene matches: 11. The CDR3 DNA reads as TGCAGCCATGCTAGCGGTCCCCGGGAGACCCAGTACTTC. Translation gives CSHASGPRETQYF. Filled out from reference TRBV29-1 and TRBJ2-5, the complete variable domain reads SAVISQKPSRDICQRGTSLTIQCQVDSQVTMMFWYRQQPGQSLTLIATANQGSEATYESGFVIDKFPISRPNLTFSTLTVSNMSPEDSSIYLCSHASGPRETQYFGPGTRLLVL.

J is TRBJ2-1 and V is TRBV6-6; TRBD2 matches at 10 bases. CDR1 is MNHNY and CDR2 is SVGAGI in the germline V gene (reference sequence). This CDR3 is built from 15 residues. Trimming cost V 6 bases and J 4 bases; bases outside gene matches: 6. The chain's CDR3 is CASRGGTSEYNEQFF. CDR3 bases: TGTGCCAGCAGGGGGGGGACTAGCGAGTACAATGAGCAGTTCTTC.

This chain uses TRBV5-1 with TRBJ1-1; 8 bases line up with TRBD1. This CDR3 has 14 residues. Germline CDR1 SGHRS, CDR2 YFSETQ. J gave up 5 bases and V 3 bases, and 6 bases lay outside the gene matches. In nucleotides, the CDR3 is TGCGCCAGCAGCTCGGGGGACAGGAGTACTGAAGCTTTCTTT. Translation gives CASSSGDRSTEAFF.

This CDR3 reads CASSRATGRTAEAFF. The CDR3 region has the DNA TGTGCCAGCAGCCGAGCGACAGGGCGGACGGCTGAAGCTTTCTTT. The rearrangement joins TRBV3-1 (or the pseudogene TRBV3-2) to TRBJ1-1; 7 nucleotides line up with TRBD1. Germline trimming cut 4 bases from V and 6 bases from J; bases unmatched to any gene: 11. The CDR3 length is 15 residues. Germline V lookup: CDR1 LGHDT, CDR2 YNNKEL (reference sequence).

The rearrangement links TRBV5-1 to TRBJ1-3; 7 bases align to TRBD1. J gave up 4 bases and V 2 bases, and 3 bases lay outside the gene matches. The CDR3 is 14 amino acids. Germline CDR1 reads SGHRS; CDR2 reads YFSETQ. The CDR3 coding sequence is TGCGCCAGCAGCTTCGGGGACAGAGGAAACACCATATATTTT. It codes for CASSFGDRGNTIYF.

The chain combines TRBV29-1 with TRBJ1-1; D possibly corresponds to TRBD1 (6 bases). Trimming pared 8 bases from V and 0 bases from J, leaving 13 bases between. This CDR3 comprises 13 residues. Germline CDR1 and CDR2: SQVTM and ANQGSEA. In DNA, the CDR3 is TGCAGCTCCGGGGGGCTTATGAACACTGAAGCTTTCTTT. Encoded protein: CSSGGLMNTEAFF.

This clone was counted between two and nine times. The J gene is TRBJ1-2, the V gene TRBV6-2 or TRBV6-3; D is perhaps TRBD1 (6 bases). Germline CDR1 and CDR2: MNHEY and SVGEGT. The V end was cut by 0 bases, the J end by 4 bases, with 9 bases between. The length of the CDR3 is 14 residues. CDR3 in DNA: TGTGCCAGCAGTTACTCACAGGGTGGCTATGGCTACACCTTC. It specifies CASSYSQGGYGYTF.

V usage is TRBV4-2 and J usage is TRBJ2-3; 10 bases are a match to TRBD2. The CDR3 has 15 amino acids. Trimming cost V 1 base and J 6 bases; bases outside gene matches: 4. Germline V gene data show CDR1 as LGHNA and CDR2 as YNFKEQ. The CDR3 sequence is CASSQVAGGRDTQYF. The CDR3 DNA reads as TGTGCCAGCAGCCAAGTAGCGGGGGGCCGGGATACGCAGTATTTT.

This clone is medium-sized (0.01 to 0.1%). This sequence joins TRBV7-9 and TRBJ1-6, with a weak D call TRBD1 (6 bases). The CDR3 runs 18 residues. V was pared by 5 bases and J by 2 bases, with 19 bases between. Germline V gives CDR1 SEHNR, CDR2 FQNEAQ (reference sequence). DNA for the CDR3: TGTGCCAGCAGCCCAGGCAGGGGCCGTTGGACCTATAATTCACCCCTCCACTTT. It codes for CASSPGRGRWTYNSPLHF.

CDR3 DNA: TGTGCCAGCAGCCAAGATCAATCGACAGGGCCCATCGGTGGCTACACCTTC. This encodes CASSQDQSTGPIGGYTF. The rearrangement links TRBV4-2 to TRBJ1-2; 7 nucleotides agree with TRBD1. Germline-derived CDR1 and CDR2 are LGHNA and YNFKEQ. The CDR3 totals 17 residues. The trim removed 0 bases at V and 7 bases at J, leaving 14 bases unmatched.

This chain joins TRBV7-6 and TRBJ2-2; D is uncertain. Germline lookup yields CDR1 SGHVS and CDR2 FNYEAQ. V was shortened by 7 bases and J by 0 bases, with 12 bases between the two germline ends. The CDR3 has 15 residues. The CDR3 bases are TGTGCCAGCACCTCAGGCAGCCCGAACACCGGGGAGCTGTTTTTT. This codes for CASTSGSPNTGELFF.

This rearrangement joins TRBV11-2 to TRBJ2-3; D is unclear. Germline-derived CDR1 and CDR2 are SGHAT and FQNNGV. The CDR3 covers 13 residues. V was clipped by 7 bases and J by 5 bases, with 13 bases between them. CDR3 nucleotides: TGTGCCAGCACCAATATACCGGGAGATACGCAGTATTTT. Amino acid sequence: CASTNIPGDTQYF. Using reference TRBV11-2 and TRBJ2-3 for the parts outside the CDR3, the full variable domain is EAGVAQSPRYKIIEKRQSVAFWCNPISGHATLYWYQQILGQGPKLLIQFQNNGVVDDSQLPKDRFSAERLKGVDSTLKIQPAKLEDSAVYLCASTNIPGDTQYFGPGTRLTVL.

V usage is TRBV12-3 or TRBV12-4 and J usage is TRBJ1-6; D may be TRBD1 (5 bases). This CDR3 is 13 amino acids long. Trimming pared 7 bases from V and 10 bases from J, leaving 14 bases between. The CDR3 DNA is TGTGCCAGCACTCCGGGGGTAGAGTCACCCCTCCACTTT. It codes for CASTPGVESPLHF.

The chain recombines TRBV14 with TRBJ2-2; D perhaps matches TRBD2 (6 bases). The germline CDR1 and CDR2 sequences are SGHDN and FVKESK. This CDR3 region has 14 residues. V was cut by 2 bases and J by 4 bases, with 8 bases left in between. CDR3 nucleotides: TGTGCCAGCAGCCAATGGGGAGGCACCGGGGAGCTGTTTTTT. Its translation is CASSQWGGTGELFF.

V usage is TRBV21-1 and J usage is TRBJ1-2; the table's TRBD1 call for D was not verified on the DNA. TRBV21-1 is noted as a pseudogene. The CDR3 runs 15 residues. For the CDR3, the DNA is TGTGCCAGCAGCGTACAGGGGGCGCGCGACTATGGCTACACCTTC. It specifies CASSVQGARDYGYTF.